This section outlines one T cell receptor (beta chain) sequence together with its context. The PCR used 60 Vbeta and 13 Jbeta primers. Sequencing was performed with immunoSEQ multiplex PCR; in TCRdb, only in-frame clones are kept and a portion is missing. The sample holds approximately 93,000 clones, approximately 81% seen once. This entry is derived from a study of cytomegalovirus exposure and HLA in healthy donors. Per the germline V gene, CDR1 is MDHEN and CDR2 is SYDVKM. Trimming pared 0 bases from V and 4 bases from J, leaving 10 bases between. The CDR3 totals 15 residues. The sequence came from a woman aged 40 to 50 in good health and CMV-seronegative. Sequences were obtained from PBMCs. The chain recombines TRBV28 with TRBJ1-3; no firm D call. CDR3 coding DNA: TGTGCCAGCAGTTTATGGATAGAGGGAGGAAACACCATATATTTT. Protein sequence: CASSLWIEGGNTIYF.